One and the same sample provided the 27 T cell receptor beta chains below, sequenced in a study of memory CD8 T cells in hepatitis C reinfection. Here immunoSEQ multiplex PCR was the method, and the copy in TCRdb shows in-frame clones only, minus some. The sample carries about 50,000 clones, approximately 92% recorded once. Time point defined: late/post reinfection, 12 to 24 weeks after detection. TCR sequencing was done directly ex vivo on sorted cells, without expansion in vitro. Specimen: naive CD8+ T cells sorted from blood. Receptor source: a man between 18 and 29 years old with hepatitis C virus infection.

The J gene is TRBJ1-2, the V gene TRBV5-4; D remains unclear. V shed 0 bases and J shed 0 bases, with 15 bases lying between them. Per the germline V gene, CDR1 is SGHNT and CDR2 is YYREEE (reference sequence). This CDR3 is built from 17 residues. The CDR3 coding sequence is TGTGCCAGCAGCTTGGTAGGCCGGGGAAGAGCTAACTATGGCTACACCTTC. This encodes CASSLVGRGRANYGYTF.

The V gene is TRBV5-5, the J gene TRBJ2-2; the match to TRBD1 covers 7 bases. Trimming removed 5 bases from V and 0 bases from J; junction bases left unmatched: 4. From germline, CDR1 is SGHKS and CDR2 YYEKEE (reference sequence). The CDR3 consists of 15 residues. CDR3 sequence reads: CASRDGTANTGELFF. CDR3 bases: TGTGCCAGCAGGGATGGGACAGCGAACACCGGGGAGCTGTTTTTT.

The CDR3 is CASSLGLGTYNEQFF. In DNA form, the CDR3 reads TGTGCCAGCAGCTTAGGTCTAGGTACCTACAATGAGCAGTTCTTC. V usage is TRBV11-2 and J usage is TRBJ2-1, with D uncertain. The CDR3 loop spans 15 amino acids. V was pared by 1 base and J by 2 bases, with 9 bases between. Germline V lookup: CDR1 SGHAT, CDR2 FQNNGV.

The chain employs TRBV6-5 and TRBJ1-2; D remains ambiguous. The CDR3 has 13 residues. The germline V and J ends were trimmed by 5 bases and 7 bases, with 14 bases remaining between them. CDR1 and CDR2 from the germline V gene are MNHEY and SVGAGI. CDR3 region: CASSVTNKRGYTF. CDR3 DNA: TGTGCCAGCAGTGTTACTAACAAGCGTGGCTACACCTTC.

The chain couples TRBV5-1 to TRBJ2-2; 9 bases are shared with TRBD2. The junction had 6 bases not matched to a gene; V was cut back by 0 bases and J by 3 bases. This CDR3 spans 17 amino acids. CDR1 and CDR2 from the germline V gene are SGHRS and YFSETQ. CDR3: CASSLAGTSSYTGELFF. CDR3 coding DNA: TGCGCCAGCAGCTTGGCCGGGACTAGCAGTTACACCGGGGAGCTGTTTTTT.

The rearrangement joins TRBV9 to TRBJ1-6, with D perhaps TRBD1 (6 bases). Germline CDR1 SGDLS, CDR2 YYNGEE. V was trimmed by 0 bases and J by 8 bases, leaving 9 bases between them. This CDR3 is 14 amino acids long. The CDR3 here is CASSVEGVDSPLHF. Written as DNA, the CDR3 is TGTGCCAGCAGCGTAGAGGGGGTTGATTCACCCCTCCACTTT.

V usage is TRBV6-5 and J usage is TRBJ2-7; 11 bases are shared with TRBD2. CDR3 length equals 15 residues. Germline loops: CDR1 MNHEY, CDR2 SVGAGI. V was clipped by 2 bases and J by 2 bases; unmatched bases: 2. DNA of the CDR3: TGTGCCAGCAGTTACGGGACTAGCGGAACCTACGAGCAGTACTTC. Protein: CASSYGTSGTYEQYF.

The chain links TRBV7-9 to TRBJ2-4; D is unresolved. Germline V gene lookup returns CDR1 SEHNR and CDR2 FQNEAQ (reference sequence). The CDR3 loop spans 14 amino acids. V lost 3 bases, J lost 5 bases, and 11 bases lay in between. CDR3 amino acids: CASSFVERENIQYF. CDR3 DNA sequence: TGTGCCAGCAGCTTCGTGGAGAGAGAAAACATTCAGTACTTC.

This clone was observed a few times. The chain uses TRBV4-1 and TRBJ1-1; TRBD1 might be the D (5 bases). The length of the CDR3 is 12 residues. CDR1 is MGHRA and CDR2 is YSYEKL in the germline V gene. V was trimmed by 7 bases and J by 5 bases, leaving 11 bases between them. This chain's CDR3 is CASNSGGTEAFF. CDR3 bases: TGCGCCAGCAACTCCGGGGGGACTGAAGCTTTCTTT.

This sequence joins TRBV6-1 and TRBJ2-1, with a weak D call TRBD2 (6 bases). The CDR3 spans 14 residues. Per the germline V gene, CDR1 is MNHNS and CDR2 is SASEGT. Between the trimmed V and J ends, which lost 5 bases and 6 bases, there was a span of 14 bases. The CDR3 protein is CASSPGVHINEQFF. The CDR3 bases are TGTGCCAGCAGTCCGGGAGTACACATCAATGAGCAGTTCTTC.

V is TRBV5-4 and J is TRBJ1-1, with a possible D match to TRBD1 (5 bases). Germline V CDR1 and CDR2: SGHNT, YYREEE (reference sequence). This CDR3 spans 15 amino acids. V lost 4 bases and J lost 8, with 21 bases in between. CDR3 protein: CASSSVPGTQNEAFF. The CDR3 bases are TGTGCCAGCAGCAGCGTGCCAGGGACTCAAAACGAAGCTTTCTTT.

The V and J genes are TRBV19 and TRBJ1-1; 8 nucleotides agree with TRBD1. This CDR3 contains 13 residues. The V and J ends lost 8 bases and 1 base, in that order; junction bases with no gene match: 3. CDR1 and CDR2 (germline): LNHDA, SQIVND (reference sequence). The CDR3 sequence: CASFTGGNTEAFF. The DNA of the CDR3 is TGTGCCAGTTTCACAGGGGGGAACACTGAAGCTTTCTTT.

As DNA, the CDR3 is TGTGCCAGCAGCCCGGTCGGGACAGGGATCGACGAGCAGTACTTC. Translation: CASSPVGTGIDEQYF. The chain uses TRBV5-4 and TRBJ2-7, with 9 bases identical to TRBD1. V trimming: 4 bases; J trimming: 5 bases; junction bases outside the gene matches: 10. Germline assignment: CDR1 SGHNT and CDR2 YYREEE (reference sequence). The CDR3 has 15 amino acids.

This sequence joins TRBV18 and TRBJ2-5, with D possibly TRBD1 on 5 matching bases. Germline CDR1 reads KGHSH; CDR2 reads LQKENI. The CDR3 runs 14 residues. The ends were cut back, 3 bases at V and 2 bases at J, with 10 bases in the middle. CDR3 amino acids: CASSPPGIQETQYF. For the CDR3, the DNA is TGTGCCAGCTCACCCCCAGGGATACAAGAGACCCAGTACTTC.

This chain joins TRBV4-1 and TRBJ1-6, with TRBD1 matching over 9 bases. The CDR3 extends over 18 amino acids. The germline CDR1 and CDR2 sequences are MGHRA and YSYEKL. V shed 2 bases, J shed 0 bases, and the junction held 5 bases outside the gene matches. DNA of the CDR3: TGCGCCAGCAGCCAAACGACAGGGGGGAGCTCCTATAATTCACCCCTCCACTTT. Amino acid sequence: CASSQTTGGSSYNSPLHF.

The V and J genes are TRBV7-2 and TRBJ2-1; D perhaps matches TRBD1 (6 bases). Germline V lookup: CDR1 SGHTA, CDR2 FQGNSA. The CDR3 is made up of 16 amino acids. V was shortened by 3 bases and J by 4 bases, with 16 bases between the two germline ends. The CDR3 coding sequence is TGTGCCAGCAGCTTCAGGGGCCCGCTAGGATACAATGAGCAGTTCTTC. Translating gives CASSFRGPLGYNEQFF. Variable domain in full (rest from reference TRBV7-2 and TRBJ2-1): GAGVSQSPSNKVTEKGKDVELRCDPISGHTALYWYRQSLGQGLEFLIYFQGNSAPDKSGLPSDRFSAERTGGSVSTLTIQRTQQEDSAVYLCASSFRGPLGYNEQFFGPGTRLTVL.

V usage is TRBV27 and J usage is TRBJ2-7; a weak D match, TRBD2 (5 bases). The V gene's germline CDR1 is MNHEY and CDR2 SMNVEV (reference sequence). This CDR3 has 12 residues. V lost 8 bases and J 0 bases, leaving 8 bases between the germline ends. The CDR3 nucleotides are TGTGCCAGCGGACTGAGCTCCTACGAGCAGTACGTC. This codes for CASGLSSYEQYV.

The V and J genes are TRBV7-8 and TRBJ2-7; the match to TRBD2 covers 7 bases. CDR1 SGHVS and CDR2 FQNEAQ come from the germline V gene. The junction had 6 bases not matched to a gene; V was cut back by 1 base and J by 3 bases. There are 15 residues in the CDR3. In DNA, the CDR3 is TGTGCCAGCAGCTTAGGGGGAGGGCCGGTCTACGAGCAGTACTTC. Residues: CASSLGGGPVYEQYF. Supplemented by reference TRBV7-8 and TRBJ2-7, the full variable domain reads GAGVSQSPRYKVAKRGQDVALRCDPISGHVSLFWYQQALGQGPEFLTYFQNEAQLDKSGLPSDRFFAERPEGSVSTLKIQRTQQEDSAVYLCASSLGGGPVYEQYFGPGTRLTVT.

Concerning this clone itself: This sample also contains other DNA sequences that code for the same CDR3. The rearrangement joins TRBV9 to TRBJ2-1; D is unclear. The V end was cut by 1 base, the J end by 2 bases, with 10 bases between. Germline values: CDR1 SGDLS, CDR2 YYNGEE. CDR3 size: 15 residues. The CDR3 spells CASSVRAAPYNEQFF. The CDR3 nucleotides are TGTGCCAGCAGCGTACGCGCGGCACCCTACAATGAGCAGTTCTTC.

CDR3 residues: CASSFWASGGAVGELFF. CDR3 nucleotides: TGTGCCAGCAGCTTCTGGGCTAGCGGGGGGGCCGTCGGGGAGCTGTTTTTT. The V gene is TRBV11-2, the J gene TRBJ2-2; TRBD2 matches 12 bases. This CDR3 region has 17 residues. V lost 3 bases, J lost 7 bases, and 9 bases stayed unmatched. From germline, CDR1 is SGHAT and CDR2 FQNNGV.

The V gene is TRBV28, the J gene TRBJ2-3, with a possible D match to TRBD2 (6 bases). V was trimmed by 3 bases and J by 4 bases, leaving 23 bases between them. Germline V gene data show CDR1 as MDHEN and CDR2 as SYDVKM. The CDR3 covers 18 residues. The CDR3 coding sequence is TGTGCCAGCAGTTTGGAAGGGACTGGGCTAGCGATCCCAGATACGCAGTATTTT. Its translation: CASSLEGTGLAIPDTQYF.

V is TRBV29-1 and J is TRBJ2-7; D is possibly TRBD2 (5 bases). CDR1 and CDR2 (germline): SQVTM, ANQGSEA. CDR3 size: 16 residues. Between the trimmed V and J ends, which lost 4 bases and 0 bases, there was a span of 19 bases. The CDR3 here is CSVAGLLPSGSYEQYF. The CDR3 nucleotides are TGCAGCGTTGCTGGACTCCTACCATCTGGCTCCTACGAGCAGTACTTC.

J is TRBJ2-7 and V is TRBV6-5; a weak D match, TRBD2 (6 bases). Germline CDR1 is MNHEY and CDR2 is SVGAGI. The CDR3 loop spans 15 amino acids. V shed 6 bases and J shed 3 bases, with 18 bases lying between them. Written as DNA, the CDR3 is TGTGCCAGCAGCTTGGGACTCGACAACCTCTACGAGCAGTACTTC. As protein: CASSLGLDNLYEQYF.

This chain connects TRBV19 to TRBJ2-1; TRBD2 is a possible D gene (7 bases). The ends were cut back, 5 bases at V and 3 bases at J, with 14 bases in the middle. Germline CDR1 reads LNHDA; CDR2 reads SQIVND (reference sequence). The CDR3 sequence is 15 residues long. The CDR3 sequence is CASSWGGDFYNEQFF. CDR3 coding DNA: TGTGCCAGTAGTTGGGGGGGCGATTTCTACAATGAGCAGTTCTTC.

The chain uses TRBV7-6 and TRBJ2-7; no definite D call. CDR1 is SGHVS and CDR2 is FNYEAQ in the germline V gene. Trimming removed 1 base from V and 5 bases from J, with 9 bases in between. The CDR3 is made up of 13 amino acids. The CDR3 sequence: CASSLGFANEQYF. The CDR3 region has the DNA TGTGCCAGCAGCTTAGGTTTTGCTAACGAGCAGTACTTC.

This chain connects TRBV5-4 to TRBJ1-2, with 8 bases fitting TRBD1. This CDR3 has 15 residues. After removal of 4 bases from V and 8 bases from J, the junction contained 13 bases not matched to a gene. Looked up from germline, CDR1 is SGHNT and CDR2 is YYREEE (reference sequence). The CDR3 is CASSAATGAVRGYTF. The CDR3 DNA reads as TGTGCCAGCAGCGCTGCGACAGGGGCCGTTAGGGGCTACACCTTC.

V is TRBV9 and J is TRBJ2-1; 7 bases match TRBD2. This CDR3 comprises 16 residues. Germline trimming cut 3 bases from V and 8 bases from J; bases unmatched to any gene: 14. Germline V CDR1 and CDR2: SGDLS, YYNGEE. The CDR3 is CASSATPAGVSDEQFF. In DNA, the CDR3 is TGTGCCAGCAGCGCTACCCCGGCGGGAGTAAGCGATGAGCAGTTCTTC.